This TCR beta chain was captured by sequencing in a study of OX40 agonist ivuxolimab in advanced cancers. As for the study in general: Partial responses were achieved by three patients, one with hepatocellular carcinoma and two with cutaneous melanoma. General study results and limits: Patients who responded partially at 0.1-3.0 mg/kg showed clonal expansion ranking among the lowest.

Patients with a history of autoimmune disease or on systemic immunosuppression were excluded. Drawing of blood for sampling happened at baseline, at cycle 4 day 1, and at cycle 7 day 1. There are 14 residues in the CDR3. Germline V gene sequence: CDR1 SEHNR, CDR2 FQNEAQ (reference sequence). V was pared by 3 bases and J by 3 bases, with 11 bases between. Method: immunoSEQ multiplex PCR; TCRdb's copy keeps in-frame clones and lacks some. The sample yields about 62,000 clones, approximately 85% seen once. Remarks on this clone: The antigen is undetermined.

This TCR derives from an adult with an advanced solid tumor such as melanoma, head and neck, liver or kidney cancer. This rearrangement joins TRBV7-9 to TRBJ2-5; TRBD1 is a possible D gene (6 bases). The specimen was CD4+ or CD8+ T cells sorted from blood, collected in a trial of the OX40 agonist ivuxolimab. The CDR3 bases are TGTGCCAGCAGCTTGATAGCAGGGGAAGAGACCCAGTACTTC. It specifies CASSLIAGEETQYF.